This T cell receptor (beta chain) was identified in a study of low-dose radiotherapy and immunotherapy resistance in tumors. Study background: The study gave Cohort 2 1 Gy per fraction every two weeks, totaling 13 Gy over 26 weeks. The study gave patients oral aspirin 300 mg daily for four cycles from cycle 1 day 1.

Primers targeting TRAV and TRBV primed first-strand cDNA, covering alpha and beta chains. For amplifying TCRs, the PCR ran for 20 to 25 cycles with Phusion, which was used together with a constant-region primer and the adapter on the V primers. TCRdb re-analysed the reads in MiXCR, keeping a single row per CDR3 protein. The sample lists tens of thousands of distinct CDR3 sequences, about 20% occurring once. Regarding time point: before trial treatment. The presence of advanced solid tumors lacking tumor-infiltrating lymphocytes characterized eligible patients. This CDR3 contains 14 residues. In germline, CDR1 is DFQATT, CDR2 SNEGSKA (reference sequence). V gave up 6 bases and J gave up 14 bases; unmatched junction bases: 11. At least ten counts were recorded for this clonotype.

The origin of this receptor is a male donor with prostate cancer. Sequenced here: PBMCs, sampled before treatment. V and J are TRBV20-1 and TRBJ1-6; TRBD1 matches at 12 bases. The CDR3 DNA reads TGCAGTGCGGTGAAGGGACAGGGGGCCAACACCCTCCACTTT. This encodes CSAVKGQGANTLHF.